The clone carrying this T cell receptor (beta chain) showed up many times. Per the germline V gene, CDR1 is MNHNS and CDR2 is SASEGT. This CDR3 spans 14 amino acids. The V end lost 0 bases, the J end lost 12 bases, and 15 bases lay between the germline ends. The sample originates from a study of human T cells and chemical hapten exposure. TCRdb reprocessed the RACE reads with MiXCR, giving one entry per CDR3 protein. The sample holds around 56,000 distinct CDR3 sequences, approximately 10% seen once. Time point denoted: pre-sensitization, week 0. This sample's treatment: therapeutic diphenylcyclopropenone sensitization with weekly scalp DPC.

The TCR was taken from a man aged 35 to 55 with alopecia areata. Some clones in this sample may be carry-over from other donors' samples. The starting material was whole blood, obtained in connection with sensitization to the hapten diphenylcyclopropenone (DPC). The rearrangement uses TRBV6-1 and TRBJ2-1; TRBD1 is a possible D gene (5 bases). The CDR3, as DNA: TGTGCCAGCAGTGAAGCGCGCGTCAGAAGGGGGCAGTTCTTC. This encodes CASSEARVRRGQFF.